Listed below are T cell receptor beta chains from one sample, sequenced in a study of blood T cell repertoires in COVID-19. Repertoires were generated with immunoSEQ multiplex PCR, while TCRdb's copy carries only in-frame clones and drops some. The table lists about 250,000 clones, about 87% of them singletons, with less than 3% in the top ten. Sequenced material: PBMCs or T cells enriched from blood (not recorded which). These receptors were obtained from a woman between 50 and 59 years old who had recovered from COVID-19. CDR3s include the opening cysteine and the closing phenylalanine or tryptophan. The order of the fields is J gene, V gene, clone size, D gene, CDR3 protein, CDR3 DNA. A D gene is named only where the DNA matches it firmly. The size entry is marked missing in some rows and otherwise reads once, few, many or a size class.

J: TRBJ2-1
V: TRBV21-1
size: NA
D: NA
CDR3: CASSWSPNRFF
DNA: TGTGCCAGCAGCTGGTCGCCCAACAGGTTCTTC

J: TRBJ2-7
V: TRBV6-5
size: NA
D: TRBD2
CDR3: CASSYSGTTFYEQYF
DNA: TGTGCCAGCAGTTACTCCGGGACTACTTTCTACGAGCAGTACTTC

J: TRBJ2-7
V: TRBV4-1
size: NA
D: NA
CDR3: CASSQDPRNRAAYEQYF
DNA: TGCGCCAGCAGCCAAGATCCTAGAAACAGGGCCGCCTACGAGCAGTACTTC

J: TRBJ1-5
V: TRBV6-2/TRBV6-3
size: NA
D: NA
CDR3: CASSPKGVLHF
DNA: TGTGCCAGCAGCCCTAAAGGGGTACTCCATTTT

J: TRBJ2-1
V: TRBV11-1
size: once
D: TRBD2
CDR3: CASSILAIRYNEQFF
DNA: TGTGCCAGCAGCATACTAGCGATCCGCTACAATGAGCAGTTCTTC

J: TRBJ2-7
V: TRBV19
size: few
D: NA
CDR3: CASRSGSSYEQYF
DNA: TGTGCCAGTAGGAGTGGGAGCTCCTACGAGCAGTACTTC

J: TRBJ1-1
V: TRBV5-1
size: NA
D: TRBD1
CDR3: CASSLGTGATEAFF
DNA: TGCGCCAGCAGCTTAGGAACAGGGGCTACTGAAGCTTTCTTT

J: TRBJ2-5
V: TRBV29-1
size: NA
D: TRBD2
CDR3: CSVDTSGSQETQYF
DNA: TGCAGCGTTGACACTAGCGGGAGTCAAGAGACCCAGTACTTC

J: TRBJ1-2
V: TRBV2
size: NA
D: NA
CDR3: CASSDPRDYGYTF
DNA: TGTGCCAGCAGTGACCCCAGGGACTATGGCTACACCTTC

J: TRBJ1-2
V: TRBV4-3
size: NA
D: TRBD1
CDR3: CASSRVQGAYRYGYTF
DNA: TGCGCCAGCAGCCGCGTTCAGGGGGCCTACCGCTATGGCTACACCTTC

J: TRBJ2-1
V: TRBV7-2
size: NA
D: NA
CDR3: CASSLARDNEQFF
DNA: TGTGCCAGCAGCTTAGCCCGGGACAATGAGCAGTTCTTC